This T cell receptor (beta chain) was captured in a study of blood T cell repertoires in COVID-19. The junction had 2 bases not matched to a gene; V was cut back by 5 bases and J by 2 bases. CDR3 length: 13 amino acids. CDR1 and CDR2 from the germline V gene are SGHTA and FQGTGA. In regard to this clone: Given a much more abundant clone one base away, this may be a read error.

Clones were sequenced by immunoSEQ multiplex PCR, and TCRdb holds only the in-frame ones, with some missing. This table has approximately 230,000 clones, about 86% appearing once. Participant-reported clinical history was the basis for cohort assignment. Material: PBMCs or T cells enriched from blood (not recorded which). The source of this sequence is a woman aged 45 to 65 with acute COVID-19. J is TRBJ2-7 and V is TRBV7-3; 8 nucleotides agree with TRBD1. The CDR3 loop reads CASSRTGTYEQYF. Here the CDR3 DNA reads TGTGCCAGCAGCCGGACAGGGACCTACGAGCAGTACTTC.